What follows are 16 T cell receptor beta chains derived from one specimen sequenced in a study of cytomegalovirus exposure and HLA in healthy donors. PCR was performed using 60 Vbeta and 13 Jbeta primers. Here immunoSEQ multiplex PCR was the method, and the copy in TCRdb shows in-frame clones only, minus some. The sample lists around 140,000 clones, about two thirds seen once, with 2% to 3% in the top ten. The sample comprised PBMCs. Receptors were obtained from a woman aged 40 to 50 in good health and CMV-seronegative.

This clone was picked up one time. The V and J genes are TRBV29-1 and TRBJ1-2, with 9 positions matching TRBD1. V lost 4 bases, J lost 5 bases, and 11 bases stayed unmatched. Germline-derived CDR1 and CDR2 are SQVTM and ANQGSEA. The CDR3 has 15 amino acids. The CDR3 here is CSVVLRDREAYGYTF. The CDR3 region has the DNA TGCAGCGTTGTTCTACGGGACAGGGAGGCTTATGGCTACACCTTC.

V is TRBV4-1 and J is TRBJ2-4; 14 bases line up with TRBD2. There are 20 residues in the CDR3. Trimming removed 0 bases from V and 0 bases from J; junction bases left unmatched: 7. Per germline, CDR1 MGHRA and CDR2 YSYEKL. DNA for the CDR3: TGCGCCAGCAGCCAAGAAAAGGGACTAGCGGGGGAACTAGCCAAAAACATTCAGTACTTC. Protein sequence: CASSQEKGLAGELAKNIQYF.

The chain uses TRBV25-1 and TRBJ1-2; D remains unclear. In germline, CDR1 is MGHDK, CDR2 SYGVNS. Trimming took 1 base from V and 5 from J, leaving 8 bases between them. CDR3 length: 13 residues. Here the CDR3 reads CASSEFPVYGYTF. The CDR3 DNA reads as TGTGCCAGCAGTGAATTCCCAGTGTATGGCTACACCTTC.

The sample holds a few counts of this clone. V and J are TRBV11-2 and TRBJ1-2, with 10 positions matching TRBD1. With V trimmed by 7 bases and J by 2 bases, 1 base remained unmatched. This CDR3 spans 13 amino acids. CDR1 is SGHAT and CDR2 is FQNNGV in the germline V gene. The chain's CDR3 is CASKGQGNYGYTF. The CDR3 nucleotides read TGTGCCAGCAAGGGACAGGGGAACTATGGCTACACCTTC.

DNA of the CDR3: TGTGCCAGCAGTGACGGGTTGGCAGGGAACACCGGGGAGCTGTTTTTT. Protein: CASSDGLAGNTGELFF. This chain links TRBV6-4 with TRBJ2-2; D is uncertain. Germline V gives CDR1 MRHNA, CDR2 SNTAGT. With 2 bases removed from V and 1 base from J, the gap between germline ends came to 11 bases. The CDR3 has 16 amino acids.

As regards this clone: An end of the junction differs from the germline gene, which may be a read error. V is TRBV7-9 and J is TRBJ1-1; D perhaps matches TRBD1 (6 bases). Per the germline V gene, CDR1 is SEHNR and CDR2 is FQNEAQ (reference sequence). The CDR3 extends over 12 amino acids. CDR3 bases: TGTTCCAGCAGCTCTCAGGGGTTAGATGCTTTCTTT. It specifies CSSSSQGLDAFF.

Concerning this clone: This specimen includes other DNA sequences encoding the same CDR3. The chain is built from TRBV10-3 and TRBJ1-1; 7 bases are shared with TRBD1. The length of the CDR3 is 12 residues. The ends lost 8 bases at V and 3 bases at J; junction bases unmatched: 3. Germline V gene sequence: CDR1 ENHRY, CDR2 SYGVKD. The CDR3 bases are TGTGCCATCCGAGACAGGGACACTGAAGCTTTCTTT. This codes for CAIRDRDTEAFF.

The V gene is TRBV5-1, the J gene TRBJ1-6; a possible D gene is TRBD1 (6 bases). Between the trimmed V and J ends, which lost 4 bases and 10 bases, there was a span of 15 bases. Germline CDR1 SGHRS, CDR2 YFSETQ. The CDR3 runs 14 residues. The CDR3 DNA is TGCGCCAGCAGCGTGGATCAGGGGTACTCACCCCTCCACTTT. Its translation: CASSVDQGYSPLHF.

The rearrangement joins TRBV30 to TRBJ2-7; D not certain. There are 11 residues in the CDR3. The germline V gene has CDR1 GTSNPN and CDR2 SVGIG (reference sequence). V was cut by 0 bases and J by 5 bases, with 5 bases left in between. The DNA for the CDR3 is TGTGCCTGGAGTGTACAAAACGAGCAGTACTTC. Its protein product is CAWSVQNEQYF.

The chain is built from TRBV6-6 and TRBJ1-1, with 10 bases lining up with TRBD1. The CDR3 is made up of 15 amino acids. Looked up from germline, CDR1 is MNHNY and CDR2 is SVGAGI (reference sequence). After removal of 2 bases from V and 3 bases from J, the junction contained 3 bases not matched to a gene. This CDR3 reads CASSYRQGAHTEAFF. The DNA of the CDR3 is TGTGCCAGCAGTTACCGACAGGGGGCCCACACTGAAGCTTTCTTT.

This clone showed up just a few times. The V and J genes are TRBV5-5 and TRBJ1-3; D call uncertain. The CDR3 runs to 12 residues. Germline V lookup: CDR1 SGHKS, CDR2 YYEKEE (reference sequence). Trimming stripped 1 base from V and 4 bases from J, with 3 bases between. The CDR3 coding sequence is TGTGCCAGCAGCTTGCCAGGAAACACCATATATTTT. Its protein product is CASSLPGNTIYF.

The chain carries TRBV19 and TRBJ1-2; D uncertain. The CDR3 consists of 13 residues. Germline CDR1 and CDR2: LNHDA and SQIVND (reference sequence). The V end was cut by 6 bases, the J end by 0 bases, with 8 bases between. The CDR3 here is CASRLSSNYGYTF. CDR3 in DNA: TGTGCCAGTAGGTTATCCTCTAACTATGGCTACACCTTC.

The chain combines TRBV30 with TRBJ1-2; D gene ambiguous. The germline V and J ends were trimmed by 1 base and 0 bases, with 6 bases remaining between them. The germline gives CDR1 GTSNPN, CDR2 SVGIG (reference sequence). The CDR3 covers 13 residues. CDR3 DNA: TGTGCCTGGAGTGGGCCCGCTAACTATGGCTACACCTTC. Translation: CAWSGPANYGYTF.

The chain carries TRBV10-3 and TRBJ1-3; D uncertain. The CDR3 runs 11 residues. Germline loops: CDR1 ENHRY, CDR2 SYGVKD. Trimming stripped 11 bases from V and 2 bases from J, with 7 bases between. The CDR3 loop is CASGTGNTIYF. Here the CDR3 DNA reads TGTGCCTCGGGGACTGGAAACACCATATATTTT.

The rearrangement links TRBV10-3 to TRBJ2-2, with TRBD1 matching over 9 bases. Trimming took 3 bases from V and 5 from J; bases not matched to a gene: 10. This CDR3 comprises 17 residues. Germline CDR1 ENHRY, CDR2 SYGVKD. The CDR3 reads CAISDPGQGVGTGELFF. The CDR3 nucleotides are TGTGCCATCAGTGACCCGGGACAGGGAGTTGGTACCGGGGAGCTGTTTTTT.

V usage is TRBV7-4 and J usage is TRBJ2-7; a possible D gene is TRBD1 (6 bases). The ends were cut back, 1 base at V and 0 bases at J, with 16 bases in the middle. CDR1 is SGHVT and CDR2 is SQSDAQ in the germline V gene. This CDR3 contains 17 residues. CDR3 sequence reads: CASSLVVRTETSYEQYF. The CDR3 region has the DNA TGTGCCAGCAGCTTAGTTGTGAGGACAGAGACCTCCTACGAGCAGTACTTC.